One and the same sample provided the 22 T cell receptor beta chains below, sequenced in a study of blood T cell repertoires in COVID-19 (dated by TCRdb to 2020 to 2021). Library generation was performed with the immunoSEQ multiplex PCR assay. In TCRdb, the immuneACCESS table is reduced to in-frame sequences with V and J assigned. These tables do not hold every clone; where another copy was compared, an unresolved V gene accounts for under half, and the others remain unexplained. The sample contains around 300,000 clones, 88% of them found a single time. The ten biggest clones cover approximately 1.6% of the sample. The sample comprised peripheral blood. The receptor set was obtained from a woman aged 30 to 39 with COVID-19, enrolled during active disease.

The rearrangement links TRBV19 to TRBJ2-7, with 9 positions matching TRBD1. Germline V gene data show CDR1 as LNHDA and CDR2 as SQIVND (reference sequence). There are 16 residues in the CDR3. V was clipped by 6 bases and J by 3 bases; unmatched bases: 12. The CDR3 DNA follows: TGTGCCAGTAGAACCGCCGGGACAGGGATGTTCTACGAGCAGTACTTC. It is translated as CASRTAGTGMFYEQYF. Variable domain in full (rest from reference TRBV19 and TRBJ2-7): DGGITQSPKYLFRKEGQNVTLSCEQNLNHDAMYWYRQDPGQGLRLIYYSQIVNDFQKGDIAEGYSVSREKKESFPLTVTSAQKNPTAFYLCASRTAGTGMFYEQYFGPGTRLTVT.

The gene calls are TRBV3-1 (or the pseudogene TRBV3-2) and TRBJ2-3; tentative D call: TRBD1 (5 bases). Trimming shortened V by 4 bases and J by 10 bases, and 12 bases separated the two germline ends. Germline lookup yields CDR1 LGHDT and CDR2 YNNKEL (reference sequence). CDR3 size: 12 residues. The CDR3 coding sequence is TGTGCCAGCAGCCCCCCGTTAGGGGCGCAGTATTTT. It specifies CASSPPLGAQYF.

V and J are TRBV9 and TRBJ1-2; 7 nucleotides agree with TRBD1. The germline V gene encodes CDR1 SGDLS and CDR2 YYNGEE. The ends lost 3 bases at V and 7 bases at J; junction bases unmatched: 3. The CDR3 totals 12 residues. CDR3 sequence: CASSAYRGGYTF. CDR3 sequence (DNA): TGTGCCAGCAGCGCCTACAGGGGTGGCTACACCTTC.

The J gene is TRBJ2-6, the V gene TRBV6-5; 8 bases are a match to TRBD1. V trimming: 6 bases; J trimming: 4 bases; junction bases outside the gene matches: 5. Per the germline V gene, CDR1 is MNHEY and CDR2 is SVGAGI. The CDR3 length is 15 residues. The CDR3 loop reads CASSPGGLGANVLTF. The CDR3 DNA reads TGTGCCAGCAGCCCAGGGGGCCTAGGGGCCAACGTCCTGACTTTC.

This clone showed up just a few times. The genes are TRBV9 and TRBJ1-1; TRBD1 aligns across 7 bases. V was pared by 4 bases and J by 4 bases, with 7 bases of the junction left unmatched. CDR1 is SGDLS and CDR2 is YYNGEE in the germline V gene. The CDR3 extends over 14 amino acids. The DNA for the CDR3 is TGTGCCAGCAGCCCCAGGGACAGCTCCACTGAAGCTTTCTTT. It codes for CASSPRDSSTEAFF.

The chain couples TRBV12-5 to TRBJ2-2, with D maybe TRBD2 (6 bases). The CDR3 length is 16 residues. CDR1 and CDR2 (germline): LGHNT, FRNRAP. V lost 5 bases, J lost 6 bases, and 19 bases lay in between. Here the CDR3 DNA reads TGTGCTAGTGGTCTCCGACTAGTCGGTGTCGCCGGGGAGCTGTTTTTT. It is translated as CASGLRLVGVAGELFF.

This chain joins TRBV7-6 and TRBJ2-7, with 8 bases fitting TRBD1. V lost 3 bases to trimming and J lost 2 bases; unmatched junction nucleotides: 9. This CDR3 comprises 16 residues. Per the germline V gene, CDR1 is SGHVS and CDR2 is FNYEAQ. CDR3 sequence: CASSFSRTGNTYEQYF. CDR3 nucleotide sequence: TGTGCCAGCAGCTTTTCCCGGACAGGGAACACCTACGAGCAGTACTTC.

The CDR3 DNA sequence: TGTGCCAGCAGGCGCAGGTTAATCTATGGCTACACCTTC. Encoded protein: CASRRRLIYGYTF. This chain joins TRBV28 and TRBJ1-2; no clear D gene. The CDR3 spans 13 residues. Trimming took off 6 bases at V and 4 bases at J, with 12 bases between the two ends. Germline V gene data show CDR1 as MDHEN and CDR2 as SYDVKM.

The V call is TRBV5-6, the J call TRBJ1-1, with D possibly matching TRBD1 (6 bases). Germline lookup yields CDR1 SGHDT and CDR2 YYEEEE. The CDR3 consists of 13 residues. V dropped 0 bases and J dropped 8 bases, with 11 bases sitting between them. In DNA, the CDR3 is TGTGCCAGCAGCTTGGGACAGGTGGCAGAAGCTTTCTTT. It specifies CASSLGQVAEAFF. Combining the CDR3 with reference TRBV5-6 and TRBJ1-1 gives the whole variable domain DAGVTQSPTHLIKTRGQQVTLRCSPKSGHDTVSWYQQALGQGPQFIFQYYEEEERQRGNFPDRFSGHQFPNYSSELNVNALLLGDSALYLCASSLGQVAEAFFGQGTRLTVV.

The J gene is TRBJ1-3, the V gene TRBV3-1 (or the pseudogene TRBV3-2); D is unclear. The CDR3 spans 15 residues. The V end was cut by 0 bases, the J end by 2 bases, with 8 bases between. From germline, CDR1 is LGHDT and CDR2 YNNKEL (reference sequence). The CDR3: CASSQDSVPGNTIYF. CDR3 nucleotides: TGTGCCAGCAGCCAAGATTCGGTACCTGGAAACACCATATATTTT.

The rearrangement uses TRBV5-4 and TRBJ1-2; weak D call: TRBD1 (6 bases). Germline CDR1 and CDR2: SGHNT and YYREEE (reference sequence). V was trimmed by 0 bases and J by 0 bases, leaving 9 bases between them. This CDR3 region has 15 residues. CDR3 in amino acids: CASSLVAGANYGYTF. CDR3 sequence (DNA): TGTGCCAGCAGCTTGGTGGCAGGGGCTAACTATGGCTACACCTTC.

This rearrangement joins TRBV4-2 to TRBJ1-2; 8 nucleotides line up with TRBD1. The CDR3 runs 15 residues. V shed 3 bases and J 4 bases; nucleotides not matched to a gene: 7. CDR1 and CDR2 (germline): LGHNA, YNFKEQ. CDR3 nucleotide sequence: TGTGCCAGCAGCCAGGCTAGGGGACAGGCCTATGGCTACACCTTC. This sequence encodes CASSQARGQAYGYTF.

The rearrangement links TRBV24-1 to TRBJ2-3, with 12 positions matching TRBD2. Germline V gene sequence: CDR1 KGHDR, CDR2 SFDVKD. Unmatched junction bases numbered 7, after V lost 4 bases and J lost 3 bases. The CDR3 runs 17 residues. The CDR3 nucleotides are TGTGCCACCAGTGAGCCACTAGCGGGGGGTAAGACAGATACGCAGTATTTT. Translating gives CATSEPLAGGKTDTQYF.

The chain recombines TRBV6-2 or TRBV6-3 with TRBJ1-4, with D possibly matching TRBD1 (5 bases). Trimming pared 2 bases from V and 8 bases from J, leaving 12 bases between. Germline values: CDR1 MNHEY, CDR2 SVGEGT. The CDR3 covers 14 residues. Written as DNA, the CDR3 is TGTGCCAGCAGTTACAGCCAGGGATGGGAAAAACTGTTTTTT. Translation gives CASSYSQGWEKLFF.

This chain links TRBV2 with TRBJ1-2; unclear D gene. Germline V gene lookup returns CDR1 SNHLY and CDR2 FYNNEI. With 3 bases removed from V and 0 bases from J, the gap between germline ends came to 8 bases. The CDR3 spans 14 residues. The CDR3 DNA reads TGTGCCAGCAGTGATGGCGGCACTAACTATGGCTACACCTTC. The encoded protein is CASSDGGTNYGYTF.

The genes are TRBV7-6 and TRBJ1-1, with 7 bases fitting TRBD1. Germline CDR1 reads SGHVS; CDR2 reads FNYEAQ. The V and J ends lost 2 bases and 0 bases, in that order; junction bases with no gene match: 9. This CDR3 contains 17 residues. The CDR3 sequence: CASSLLSHQGVNTEAFF. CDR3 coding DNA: TGTGCCAGCAGCTTATTGTCACACCAGGGGGTGAACACTGAAGCTTTCTTT.

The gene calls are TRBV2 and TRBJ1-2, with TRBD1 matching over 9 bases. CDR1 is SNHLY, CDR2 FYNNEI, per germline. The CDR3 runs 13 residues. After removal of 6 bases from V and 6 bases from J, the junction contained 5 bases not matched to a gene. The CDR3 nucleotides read TGTGCCAGCAGCCGGGACAGGGAAGATGGCTACACCTTC. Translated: CASSRDREDGYTF.

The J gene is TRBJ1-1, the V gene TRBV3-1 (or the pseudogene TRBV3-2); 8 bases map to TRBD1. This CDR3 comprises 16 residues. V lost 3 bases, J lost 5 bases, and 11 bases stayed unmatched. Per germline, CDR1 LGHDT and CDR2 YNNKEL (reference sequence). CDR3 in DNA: TGTGCCAGCAGCCACGGGACAGGTATATTAGAGACTGAAGCTTTCTTT. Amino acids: CASSHGTGILETEAFF.

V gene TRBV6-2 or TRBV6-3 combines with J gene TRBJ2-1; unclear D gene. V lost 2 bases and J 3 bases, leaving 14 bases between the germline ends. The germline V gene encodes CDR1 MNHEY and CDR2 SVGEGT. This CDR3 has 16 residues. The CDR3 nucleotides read TGTGCCAGCAGTTACCGAGCGCCAGAAAACTACAATGAGCAGTTCTTC. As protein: CASSYRAPENYNEQFF.

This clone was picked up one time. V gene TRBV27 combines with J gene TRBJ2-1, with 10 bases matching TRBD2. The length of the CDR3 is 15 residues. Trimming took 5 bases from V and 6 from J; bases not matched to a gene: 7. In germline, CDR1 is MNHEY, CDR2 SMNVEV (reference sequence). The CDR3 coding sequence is TGTGCCAGCAGTATTCTAGCGGGGGCCACCAATGAGCAGTTCTTC. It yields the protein CASSILAGATNEQFF.

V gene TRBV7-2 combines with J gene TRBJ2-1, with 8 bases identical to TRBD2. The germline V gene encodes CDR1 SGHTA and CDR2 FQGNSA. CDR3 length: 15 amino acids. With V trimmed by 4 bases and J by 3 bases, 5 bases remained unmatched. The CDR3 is CASSSHGGDYNEQFF. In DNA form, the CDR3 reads TGTGCCAGCAGCTCCCACGGGGGGGACTACAATGAGCAGTTCTTC.

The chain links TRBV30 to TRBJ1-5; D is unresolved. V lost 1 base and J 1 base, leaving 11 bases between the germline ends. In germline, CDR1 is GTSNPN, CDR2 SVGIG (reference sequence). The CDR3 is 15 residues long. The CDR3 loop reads CAWSAGLVSNQPQHF. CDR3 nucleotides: TGTGCCTGGAGTGCCGGGTTGGTGAGCAATCAGCCCCAGCATTTT.